This paragraph reports one T cell receptor beta chain. Libraries were prepared by immunoSEQ multiplex PCR; TCRdb keeps only in-frame clonotypes and omits some of them. The top ten hold roughly two thirds of the sample, which has 13,000 to 15,000 clones, about 90% seen once. This specimen comes from a study of OX40 agonist ivuxolimab in advanced cancers. V was cut by 9 bases and J by 3 bases, with 21 bases left in between. The CDR3 is made up of 16 amino acids. Per the germline V gene, CDR1 is SGHVS and CDR2 is FQNEAQ. Here the sequenced sample was CD4+ or CD8+ T cells sorted from blood, taken in a trial of the OX40 agonist ivuxolimab. The genes are TRBV7-8 and TRBJ1-3; possible D gene TRBD1, 5 bases. The receptor was isolated from an adult with an advanced solid tumor such as melanoma, head and neck, liver or kidney cancer. Here the CDR3 reads CASTPPYAGSGNTIYF. The CDR3, as DNA: TGTGCCAGTACCCCCCCCTACGCAGGGAGTGGAAACACCATATATTTT.